This T cell receptor (beta chain) emerged from a study of cytomegalovirus exposure and HLA in healthy donors. Overall study context: Within an early data release were roughly 90 million unique TCRs drawn from HLA-typed donors. Overall study results and limits: Follow-up analysis found HLA locus-dependent TCR association rates, highest for DRB1 and lowest for HLA-C. The authors later linked a missense DCLRE1C variant to TCR beta V- and J-gene trimming.

Regarding donors, all were healthy bone marrow donors. Amplification used 60 Vbeta primers and 13 Jbeta primers. Only in-frame clones appear in the TCRdb table, and some are missing; sequencing was by immunoSEQ multiplex PCR. The sample includes more than 200,000 clones, 75% to 85% of them seen just once. V was pared by 5 bases and J by 6 bases, with 17 bases between. The CDR3 runs to 15 residues. The germline V gene encodes CDR1 SGHTA and CDR2 FQGNSA. Comment on this clone: Its specificity is not known.

Source material: PBMCs. This sequence originates from a girl aged 5-17 years in good health and CMV-seronegative. The genes are TRBV7-2 and TRBJ1-5, with D possibly matching TRBD1 (6 bases). CDR3 sequence reads: CASSRTLDRRQPQHF. The CDR3 bases are TGTGCCAGCAGCCGGACCCTAGACAGGCGTCAGCCCCAGCATTTT.